Listed below are T cell receptor beta chains from one sample, sequenced in a study of T cell changes during pregnancy in multiple sclerosis. Data came from immunoSEQ multiplex PCR; TCRdb stores just in-frame clones and leaves some out. The sample includes around 56,000 clones, about 88% of them seen just once. Source: CD4+ T cells from peripheral blood mononuclear cells, taken in the third trimester of pregnancy. These TCRs come from a female donor with multiple sclerosis, enrolled in a pregnancy study. Each CDR3 is given with its conserved first and last residue. The D gene is left open where the match is weak. Not all rows give a size; the values are once, few, many and, for expanded clones, a class.

V gene	J gene	D gene	clone size	CDR3 protein	CDR3 DNA
TRBV1	TRBJ1-1	NA	once	CTSSHSRTGPEAFF	TGCACCAGCAGCCACTCCCGGACAGGACCTGAAGCTTTCTTT
TRBV10-3	TRBJ2-1	NA	NA	CAISPSNEQFF	TGTGCCATCAGCCCCAGCAATGAGCAGTTCTTC
TRBV10-3	TRBJ2-4	TRBD2	NA	CAISDGGLAVKNIQYF	TGTGCCATCAGTGACGGCGGTCTAGCGGTAAAAAACATTCAGTACTTC
TRBV27	TRBJ2-2	TRBD1	NA	CASSPLTRQGSNTGELFF	TGTGCCAGCAGTCCGCTAACCCGACAGGGATCGAACACCGGGGAGCTGTTTTTT
TRBV27	TRBJ2-1	NA	NA	CASSPGTNNEQFF	TGTGCCAGCAGTCCCGGGACAAACAATGAGCAGTTCTTC
TRBV30	TRBJ2-3	TRBD2	NA	CAWSVGSGNTDTQYF	TGTGCCTGGAGTGTAGGGAGCGGGAATACAGATACGCAGTATTTT
TRBV27	TRBJ1-5	NA	NA	CASSLAGQPQHF	TGTGCCAGCAGTTTAGCGGGTCAGCCCCAGCATTTT
TRBV4-2	TRBJ2-5	NA	once	CASSQGDLGETQYF	TGTGCCAGCAGCCAGGGAGACCTCGGAGAGACCCAGTACTTC
TRBV7-8	TRBJ2-2	NA	NA	CASRFSTGPPGELFF	TGTGCCAGCAGATTCAGTACAGGGCCCCCCGGGGAGCTGTTTTTT
TRBV11-2	TRBJ2-1	NA	NA	CASSPPRGSGGYNEQFF	TGTGCCAGCAGCCCGCCTAGGGGTAGCGGCGGGTACAATGAGCAGTTCTTC
TRBV4-1	TRBJ1-6	NA	NA	CASSSGNNSPLHF	TGCGCCAGCAGTTCGGGAAACAATTCACCCCTCCACTTT
TRBV6-6	TRBJ1-1	NA	few	CAAGRVNTEAFF	TGTGCCGCGGGACGGGTGAACACTGAAGCTTTCTTT
TRBV25-1	TRBJ1-2	TRBD1	NA	CASRKQGAAYGYTF	TGTGCCAGCAGAAAGCAGGGGGCCGCCTATGGCTACACCTTC
TRBV30	TRBJ2-7	NA	NA	CAWSVNNMEQYF	TGTGCCTGGAGTGTAAACAACATGGAGCAGTACTTC
TRBV5-1	TRBJ1-4	NA	few	CASSLQRGRDEKLFF	TGCGCCAGCAGCCTGCAGCGGGGACGGGATGAAAAACTGTTTTTT
TRBV18	TRBJ1-1	NA	NA	CASSPGTTNTEAFF	TGTGCCAGCTCCCCCGGGACAACGAACACTGAAGCTTTCTTT
TRBV19	TRBJ1-1	TRBD1	few	CASSTVPGQVRRVSTTEAFF	TGTGCCAGTAGTACCGTCCCGGGACAGGTTCGGCGGGTTAGTACCACTGAAGCTTTCTTT
TRBV11-2	TRBJ2-1	NA	NA	CASSPRWQGYNEQFF	TGTGCCAGCAGCCCTCGGTGGCAGGGGTACAATGAGCAGTTCTTC
TRBV6-5	TRBJ1-2	NA	once	CASSYSTTNYGYTF	TGTGCCAGCAGTTACTCGACGACAAACTATGGCTACACCTTC
TRBV7-9	TRBJ2-1	TRBD2	once	CASSPGGIAGRQFF	TGTGCCAGCAGCCCCGGAGGAATAGCGGGTAGGCAGTTCTTC
TRBV11-2	TRBJ1-2	NA	NA	CASSLVEAGYGYTF	TGTGCCAGCAGCTTAGTCGAGGCTGGGTATGGCTACACCTTC
TRBV18	TRBJ2-5	NA	NA	CASSPQDQETQYF	TGTGCCAGCTCCCCCCAGGACCAAGAGACCCAGTACTTC
TRBV7-2	TRBJ2-1	NA	NA	CASSPSGGWNEQFF	TGTGCCAGCAGCCCCAGTGGGGGGTGGAATGAGCAGTTCTTC
TRBV27	TRBJ1-1	NA	once	CASSPVTRMNTEAFF	TGTGCCAGCAGTCCGGTGACAAGGATGAACACTGAAGCTTTCTTT
TRBV28	TRBJ2-1	TRBD2	NA	CAYSGRTNEQFF	TGTGCCTATAGCGGGAGGACCAATGAGCAGTTCTTC
TRBV6-1	TRBJ2-3	TRBD1	NA	CASSEPGQGADTQYF	TGTGCCAGCAGTGAACCGGGACAGGGGGCAGATACGCAGTATTTT
TRBV6-5	TRBJ1-1	NA	NA	CASSYDRNTEAFF	TGTGCCAGCAGTTATGACAGGAACACTGAAGCTTTCTTT
TRBV7-2	TRBJ2-3	TRBD2	NA	CASRGGSADTQYF	TGTGCCAGCAGGGGGGGGAGTGCAGATACGCAGTATTTT
TRBV2	TRBJ2-5	NA	once	CASSDSGGPETQYF	TGTGCCAGCAGTGACTCCGGGGGGCCTGAGACCCAGTACTTC
TRBV6-5	TRBJ1-1	NA	NA	CASSYTPGVREAFF	TGTGCCAGCAGTTACACCCCAGGGGTTCGAGAAGCTTTCTTT
TRBV19	TRBJ1-5	TRBD1	NA	CASSKPGTGGNQPQHF	TGTGCCAGTAGTAAACCCGGGACAGGGGGCAATCAGCCCCAGCATTTT
TRBV2	TRBJ1-2	NA	NA	CASSEEWSGGYTF	TGTGCCAGCAGTGAGGAGTGGTCTGGAGGCTACACCTTC
TRBV5-1	TRBJ2-1	TRBD2	NA	CASSLGLAGTYNEQFF	TGCGCCAGCAGCTTGGGGCTAGCGGGGACCTACAATGAGCAGTTCTTC
TRBV30	TRBJ1-2	TRBD1	NA	CAWSTGDYGYTF	TGTGCCTGGAGTACAGGGGACTATGGCTACACCTTC
TRBV7-8	TRBJ2-3	TRBD2	NA	CASSLVVGLEGTDTQYF	TGTGCCAGCAGCTTAGTGGTGGGACTAGAAGGCACAGATACGCAGTATTTT
TRBV4-1	TRBJ1-4	NA	NA	CASSQGGRGSATNEKLFF	TGCGCCAGCAGCCAAGGGGGCAGGGGCTCCGCAACTAATGAAAAACTGTTTTTT
TRBV7-3	TRBJ2-1	NA	NA	CASSLDNYNEQFF	TGTGCCAGCAGCTTAGACAACTACAATGAGCAGTTCTTC
TRBV11-3	TRBJ2-6	NA	NA	CASSLGRGSGANVLTF	TGTGCCAGCAGCTTAGGCCGGGGCTCTGGGGCCAACGTCCTGACTTTC
TRBV6-5	TRBJ2-7	NA	once	CASSYSFQSGSYEQYF	TGTGCCAGCAGTTACTCGTTCCAGAGCGGCTCCTACGAGCAGTACTTC
TRBV19	TRBJ2-3	NA	NA	CASRWGEEADTQYF	TGTGCCAGTAGATGGGGGGAGGAGGCAGATACGCAGTATTTT
TRBV18	TRBJ1-4	NA	once	CASSPSTMGLNEKLFF	TGTGCCAGCTCACCCTCGACGATGGGACTTAATGAAAAACTGTTTTTT
TRBV18	TRBJ1-6	NA	NA	CASSPSATADNSPLHF	TGTGCCAGCTCACCTTCCGCGACAGCTGATAATTCACCCCTCCACTTT
TRBV7-9	TRBJ2-5	TRBD2	NA	CATYLPGLVQETQYF	TGTGCCACCTACCTCCCGGGACTAGTCCAAGAGACCCAGTACTTC
TRBV18	TRBJ2-1	TRBD1	NA	CASSRDRDEQFF	TGTGCCAGCTCTCGGGACAGGGATGAGCAGTTCTTC
TRBV5-8	TRBJ2-6	TRBD1	once	CASSFRDRGLSGANVLTF	TGTGCCAGCAGCTTCCGGGACAGGGGGCTCTCTGGGGCCAACGTCCTGACTTTC
TRBV10-2	TRBJ2-5	NA	NA	CASSEPGLLQETQYF	TGCGCCAGCAGTGAGCCTGGACTACTGCAAGAGACCCAGTACTTC
TRBV5-1	TRBJ1-1	TRBD1	NA	CASSLQGGGHGAEAFF	TGCGCCAGCAGCTTACAGGGGGGGGGCCATGGCGCTGAAGCTTTCTTT
TRBV11-2	TRBJ1-2	TRBD1	NA	CASSLDRGPGYTF	TGTGCCAGCAGCTTAGACAGGGGGCCCGGCTACACCTTC
TRBV7-9	TRBJ1-6	NA	NA	CASSLRPGDNSPLHF	TGTGCCAGCAGCTTACGTCCGGGAGACAATTCACCCCTCCACTTT
TRBV6-1	TRBJ2-7	TRBD2	NA	CASKIGLAGTYGQYF	TGTGCCAGCAAAATCGGACTAGCGGGGACCTACGGGCAGTACTTC
TRBV7-2	TRBJ1-2	NA	NA	CASSLAEGTYGYTF	TGTGCCAGCAGCTTAGCTGAGGGAACCTATGGCTACACCTTC